The 10 T cell receptor beta chains listed next were all sequenced from one sample in a study of T cell changes during pregnancy in multiple sclerosis. Only in-frame clones appear in the TCRdb table, and some are missing; sequencing was by immunoSEQ multiplex PCR. The sample has about 43,000 clones; roughly 88% are singletons. Sequenced: PBMCs (not recorded whether the cells were cultured). These receptors were collected from a female donor with multiple sclerosis, enrolled in a pregnancy study.

This clone was detected only once. The J gene is TRBJ1-1, the V gene TRBV6-1; possible D gene TRBD1, 5 bases. This CDR3 spans 13 amino acids. Germline V gene lookup returns CDR1 MNHNS and CDR2 SASEGT. With 3 bases removed from V and 7 bases from J, the gap between germline ends came to 12 bases. CDR3 sequence reads: CASSDGRGYEAFF. CDR3 in DNA: TGTGCCAGCAGTGACGGACGGGGGTATGAAGCTTTCTTT.

This chain joins TRBV30 and TRBJ2-7; 11 positions agree with TRBD1. CDR1 is GTSNPN, CDR2 SVGIG, per germline (reference sequence). CDR3 size: 13 residues. V shed 3 bases and J 7 bases; nucleotides not matched to a gene: 5. The CDR3 sequence is CAWRGQGAGEQYF. CDR3 coding DNA: TGTGCCTGGAGAGGACAGGGGGCGGGGGAGCAGTACTTC.

The rearrangement uses TRBV6-1 and TRBJ1-1; 11 nucleotides line up with TRBD1. The CDR3 spans 16 residues. Unmatched junction bases numbered 11, after V lost 3 bases and J lost 8 bases. Germline loops: CDR1 MNHNS, CDR2 SASEGT. The CDR3 is CASSDWTGGATVEAFF. DNA of the CDR3: TGTGCCAGCAGTGACTGGACAGGGGGCGCCACCGTAGAAGCTTTCTTT.

The rearrangement joins TRBV7-2 to TRBJ2-7; either TRBD1 or TRBD2 may supply D (5 bases each). Trimming pared 0 bases from V and 0 bases from J, leaving 9 bases between. From germline, CDR1 is SGHTA and CDR2 FQGNSA. This CDR3 comprises 15 residues. The CDR3 protein is CASSLAGESSYEQYF. The CDR3 nucleotides are TGTGCCAGCAGCTTAGCGGGGGAAAGCTCCTACGAGCAGTACTTC.

The J gene is TRBJ1-4, the V gene TRBV11-2; weak D call: TRBD1 (6 bases). The CDR3 length is 15 residues. The V end lost 6 bases, the J end lost 2 bases, and 13 bases lay between the germline ends. The V gene's germline CDR1 is SGHAT and CDR2 FQNNGV. The CDR3 DNA reads TGTGCCAGCAGTCAACTACAGGGTACTAATGAAAAACTGTTTTTT. It is translated as CASSQLQGTNEKLFF.

The V call is TRBV5-4, the J call TRBJ1-1; D gene unclear. Germline-derived CDR1 and CDR2 are SGHNT and YYREEE (reference sequence). V shed 2 bases and J shed 5 bases, with 7 bases lying between them. The CDR3 consists of 12 residues. Here the CDR3 DNA reads TGTGCCAGCAGCTTTTGGGGAACTGAAGCTTTCTTT. It translates to CASSFWGTEAFF. Full variable domain (remainder filled in from reference TRBV5-4 and TRBJ1-1): ETGVTQSPTHLIKTRGQQVTLRCSSQSGHNTVSWYQQALGQGPQFIFQYYREEENGRGNFPPRFSGLQFPNYSSELNVNALELDDSALYLCASSFWGTEAFFGQGTRLTVV.

The V gene is TRBV7-9, the J gene TRBJ1-4; D may be TRBD1 (5 bases). The length of the CDR3 is 12 residues. V was cut by 5 bases and J by 7 bases, with 8 bases left in between. Germline loops: CDR1 SEHNR, CDR2 FQNEAQ (reference sequence). Here the CDR3 DNA reads TGTGCCAGCAGCCCACAGGCTGAAAAACTGTTTTTT. Translation gives CASSPQAEKLFF.

This chain connects TRBV9 to TRBJ2-2; no definite D call. Germline V CDR1 and CDR2: SGDLS, YYNGEE. Trimming cost V 3 bases and J 0 bases, with 6 bases left between them. The length of the CDR3 is 14 residues. The CDR3 nucleotides read TGTGCCAGCAGCGGAAACGCGAACACCGGGGAGCTGTTTTTT. This encodes CASSGNANTGELFF.

The chain combines TRBV6-6 with TRBJ1-1; D not resolved. V was clipped by 6 bases and J by 7 bases, with 12 bases between them. Per the germline V gene, CDR1 is MNHNY and CDR2 is SVGAGI (reference sequence). The CDR3 contains 12 residues. The chain's CDR3 is CASSLDGYEAFF. DNA for the CDR3: TGTGCCAGCAGCCTAGACGGGTATGAAGCTTTCTTT.

The chain has TRBV5-6 and TRBJ2-1; D gene uncertain. The CDR3 has 13 amino acids. The germline V and J ends were trimmed by 1 base and 8 bases, with 10 bases remaining between them. From germline, CDR1 is SGHDT and CDR2 YYEEEE. Written as DNA, the CDR3 is TGTGCCAGCAGCTTGTTGTCAAGCGATGAGCAGTTCTTC. The encoded protein is CASSLLSSDEQFF. The whole variable domain, remainder taken from reference TRBV5-6 and TRBJ2-1, is DAGVTQSPTHLIKTRGQQVTLRCSPKSGHDTVSWYQQALGQGPQFIFQYYEEEERQRGNFPDRFSGHQFPNYSSELNVNALLLGDSALYLCASSLLSSDEQFFGPGTRLTVL.